The 25 T cell receptor beta chains in this list originate from one sample, sequenced in a study of blood T cells in healthy people across ages. For the second PCR, which ran for roughly 6 to 11 cycles, a sample-barcoded 5' primer and a J-beta primer mix were used. MiXCR, run by TCRdb on the 5' RACE reads, gives a single entry per CDR3 protein. Here the sample spans around 1.5 million distinct CDR3 sequences, around two fifths being singletons. Sequencing was performed on blood. The receptors were sampled from a woman younger than 35 in good health.

This clonotype was seen once. This chain joins TRBV29-1 and TRBJ1-2; 9 bases align to TRBD1. Trimming at V came to 1 base and at J to 5 bases, leaving 8 bases not matched to a gene. The CDR3 covers 15 residues. Germline V gene sequence: CDR1 SQVTM, CDR2 ANQGSEA. The CDR3 loop is CSVEGRGQGKYGYTF. CDR3 coding DNA: TGCAGCGTTGAAGGGAGGGGACAGGGAAAATATGGCTACACCTTC.

In this sample, this clonotype turned up once. Written as DNA, the CDR3 is TGTGCCAGCAGCTTAGGGACAGGGGGGGGTACGCAGTATTTT. This codes for CASSLGTGGGTQYF. V usage is TRBV7-2 and J usage is TRBJ2-3; TRBD1 agrees at 10 bases. In germline, CDR1 is SGHTA, CDR2 FQGNSA. V shed 1 base and J 8 bases; nucleotides not matched to a gene: 3. The CDR3 covers 14 residues.

This chain connects TRBV7-3 to TRBJ1-1; TRBD1 is a possible D gene (5 bases). The CDR3 is 15 residues long. Per the germline V gene, CDR1 is SGHTA and CDR2 is FQGTGA. V dropped 0 bases and J dropped 4 bases, with 12 bases sitting between them. The CDR3 bases are TGTGCCAGCAGCTTAACTCCCCGGACACCCACTGAAGCTTTCTTT. It codes for CASSLTPRTPTEAFF. The full variable domain, rest sourced from reference TRBV7-3 and TRBJ1-1, is GAGVSQTPSNKVTEKGKYVELRCDPISGHTALYWYRQSLGQGPEFLIYFQGTGAADDSGLPNDRFFAVRPEGSVSTLKIQRTERGDSAVYLCASSLTPRTPTEAFFGQGTRLTVV.

The chain carries TRBV20-1 and TRBJ1-1; D ambiguous. This CDR3 region has 14 residues. CDR1 is DFQATT, CDR2 SNEGSKA, per germline (reference sequence). The V end lost 0 bases, the J end lost 1 base, and 9 bases lay between the germline ends. This chain's CDR3 is CSARDLRQNTEAFF. The CDR3 coding sequence is TGCAGTGCTAGAGATTTGCGGCAGAACACTGAAGCTTTCTTT.

The chain carries TRBV6-6 and TRBJ1-1, with 7 bases aligning to TRBD1. The trim removed 7 bases at V and 1 base at J, leaving 6 bases unmatched. This CDR3 comprises 14 residues. Germline V CDR1 and CDR2: MNHNY, SVGAGI (reference sequence). CDR3 amino acids: CASKRQGQNTEAFF. The CDR3 DNA sequence: TGTGCCAGCAAGAGACAGGGCCAGAACACTGAAGCTTTCTTT.

The rearrangement links TRBV4-1 to TRBJ1-6; TRBD1 matches 10 bases. V trimming: 6 bases; J trimming: 5 bases; junction bases outside the gene matches: 10. Germline CDR1 and CDR2: MGHRA and YSYEKL. The CDR3 has 17 residues. The CDR3 spells CASRHRVGQGDNSPLHF. The CDR3 coding sequence is TGCGCCAGCAGACATAGAGTCGGACAGGGGGATAATTCACCCCTCCACTTT.

This clonotype was detected ten times or more. This rearrangement joins TRBV11-2 to TRBJ2-1; no clear D. The CDR3 sequence is 13 residues long. Per the germline V gene, CDR1 is SGHAT and CDR2 is FQNNGV. Trimming took off 4 bases at V and 8 bases at J, with 12 bases between the two ends. CDR3 coding DNA: TGTGCCAGCAGCTCATTCCCCGAGGATGAGCAGTTCTTC. Its protein is CASSSFPEDEQFF.

The V and J genes are TRBV11-2 and TRBJ2-1, with TRBD2 matching 10 bases. CDR1 and CDR2 (germline): SGHAT, FQNNGV. CDR3 length: 15 amino acids. V was pared by 5 bases and J by 4 bases, with 5 bases of the junction left unmatched. CDR3 region: CASSITSGEYNEQFF. As DNA, the CDR3 is TGTGCCAGCAGCATCACTAGCGGGGAGTACAATGAGCAGTTCTTC.

The genes are TRBV2 and TRBJ2-1, with TRBD2 matching 11 bases. This CDR3 spans 15 amino acids. The germline gives CDR1 SNHLY, CDR2 FYNNEI. Losses at the gene ends were 6 bases for V and 8 bases for J; bases not matched to a gene: 9. This chain's CDR3 is CASSSTSGTSDEQFF. The DNA for the CDR3 is TGTGCCAGCAGCTCGACTAGCGGGACCTCCGATGAGCAGTTCTTC. Based on the CDR3 plus reference TRBV2 and TRBJ2-1, the full variable domain is EPEVTQTPSHQVTQMGQEVILRCVPISNHLYFYWYRQILGQKVEFLVSFYNNEISEKSEIFDDQFSVERPDGSNFTLKIRSTKLEDSAMYFCASSSTSGTSDEQFFGPGTRLTVL.

This clonotype appeared a few times. The chain has TRBV25-1 and TRBJ2-1; tentative D call: TRBD2 (7 bases). The germline V and J ends were trimmed by 3 bases and 7 bases, with 16 bases remaining between them. Germline CDR1 and CDR2: MGHDK and SYGVNS. This CDR3 comprises 15 residues. CDR3 DNA: TGTGCCAGCAGTGAGGGCGGGGGCTGGGGGAATGAGCAGTTCTTC. It codes for CASSEGGGWGNEQFF.

J is TRBJ2-3 and V is TRBV7-2; TRBD1 agrees at 12 bases. This CDR3 spans 14 amino acids. The ends lost 4 bases at V and 6 bases at J; junction bases unmatched: 2. Germline-derived CDR1 and CDR2 are SGHTA and FQGNSA. CDR3 DNA: TGTGCCAGCAGCTGGGGACAGGGGGCGGATACGCAGTATTTT. Translating gives CASSWGQGADTQYF. The entire variable domain, with the rest obtained from reference TRBV7-2 and TRBJ2-3, is as follows: GAGVSQSPSNKVTEKGKDVELRCDPISGHTALYWYRQSLGQGLEFLIYFQGNSAPDKSGLPSDRFSAERTGGSVSTLTIQRTQQEDSAVYLCASSWGQGADTQYFGPGTRLTVL.

This clonotype has only a few counts. V gene TRBV12-3 or TRBV12-4 combines with J gene TRBJ2-5; TRBD2 matches at 9 bases. Losses at the gene ends were 0 bases for V and 5 bases for J; bases not matched to a gene: 4. CDR3 length: 15 amino acids. The CDR3 nucleotides are TGTGCCAGCAGTTTAGCAGCGGGAGGCCCTGAGACCCAGTACTTC. This translates into CASSLAAGGPETQYF.

The chain couples TRBV20-1 to TRBJ2-2; TRBD1 aligns across 8 bases. The trim removed 6 bases at V and 1 base at J, leaving 4 bases unmatched. The CDR3 sequence is 14 residues long. Germline V gene lookup returns CDR1 DFQATT and CDR2 SNEGSKA (reference sequence). The CDR3: CSAIGQGNTGELFF. CDR3 sequence (DNA): TGCAGTGCAATTGGACAGGGGAACACCGGGGAGCTGTTTTTT.

There are a few counts of this clonotype. This chain uses TRBV10-3 with TRBJ2-1, with 8 positions matching TRBD2. Per germline, CDR1 ENHRY and CDR2 SYGVKD. After removal of 2 bases from V and 2 bases from J, the junction contained 8 bases not matched to a gene. The CDR3 extends over 17 amino acids. This CDR3 is CAISESVGAGAYNEQFF. The CDR3 region has the DNA TGTGCCATCAGTGAGAGCGTGGGAGCGGGAGCCTACAATGAGCAGTTCTTC.

This rearrangement joins TRBV5-5 to TRBJ2-1; 9 positions match TRBD2. CDR3 size: 13 residues. CDR1 is SGHKS and CDR2 is YYEKEE in the germline V gene (reference sequence). V shed 4 bases and J 10 bases; nucleotides not matched to a gene: 6. This CDR3 reads CASSPQLAGEQFF. DNA for the CDR3: TGTGCCAGCAGCCCCCAACTAGCGGGCGAGCAGTTCTTC.

V gene TRBV4-1 combines with J gene TRBJ2-3, with D possibly being TRBD2 (6 bases). Per germline, CDR1 MGHRA and CDR2 YSYEKL. V was cut by 4 bases and J by 2 bases, with 19 bases left in between. The CDR3 is made up of 17 amino acids. CDR3 bases: TGCGCCAGCAGCCTGACCCCCCCGGGGGAGTACACAGATACGCAGTATTTT. Encoded protein: CASSLTPPGEYTDTQYF.

The gene calls are TRBV6-5 and TRBJ2-1; 9 nucleotides agree with TRBD2. The CDR3 loop spans 16 amino acids. CDR1 is MNHEY, CDR2 SVGAGI, per germline. Trimming took 5 bases from V and 3 from J; bases not matched to a gene: 8. In DNA, the CDR3 is TGTGCCAGCAGTACGTCCCGAGCGGGAGGCTACAATGAGCAGTTCTTC. Its translation: CASSTSRAGGYNEQFF.

This clonotype appeared a few times. V gene TRBV7-8 combines with J gene TRBJ2-3; no firm D call. Germline-derived CDR1 and CDR2 are SGHVS and FQNEAQ. The V and J ends lost 3 bases and 2 bases respectively, with 21 bases between them. The CDR3 extends over 18 amino acids. Written as DNA, the CDR3 is TGTGCCAGCAGCTTTGGACCTCCGGCAACCAACCTCACAGATACGCAGTATTTT. Protein sequence: CASSFGPPATNLTDTQYF.

The chain is built from TRBV20-1 and TRBJ1-2, with D possibly matching TRBD1 (6 bases). Germline V gene data show CDR1 as DFQATT and CDR2 as SNEGSKA (reference sequence). The germline V and J ends were trimmed by 6 bases and 2 bases, with 16 bases remaining between them. This CDR3 spans 14 amino acids. The CDR3 coding sequence is TGCAGTGCCCCTGGGGGGGCCCCAAACTATGGCTACACCTTC. Encoded protein: CSAPGGAPNYGYTF.

This chain joins TRBV5-1 and TRBJ1-4; unclear D gene. V lost 6 bases to trimming and J lost 0 bases, with 12 bases between them. Germline loops: CDR1 SGHRS, CDR2 YFSETQ. The CDR3 extends over 15 amino acids. The CDR3 DNA is TGCGCCAGCAAGGTGGAGCAGACAACTAATGAAAAACTGTTTTTT. This translates into CASKVEQTTNEKLFF.

The chain recombines TRBV6-5 with TRBJ2-7; perhaps D is TRBD1 or TRBD2 (5 bases each). The CDR3 runs 14 residues. CDR1 and CDR2 (germline): MNHEY, SVGAGI. V lost 0 bases to trimming and J lost 2 bases, with 8 bases between them. The CDR3 DNA follows: TGTGCCAGCAGTTACTCAACGGGACCCTACGAGCAGTACTTC. It encodes CASSYSTGPYEQYF.

V gene TRBV5-1 combines with J gene TRBJ2-6; D is ambiguous. Germline V lookup: CDR1 SGHRS, CDR2 YFSETQ. V lost 0 bases and J lost 3, with 4 bases in between. The CDR3 contains 14 residues. CDR3 protein: CASSLEVGANVLTF. CDR3 coding DNA: TGCGCCAGCAGCTTGGAGGTTGGGGCCAACGTCCTGACTTTC.

This clonotype has a single count. V gene TRBV10-3 combines with J gene TRBJ2-4; TRBD1 agrees at 7 bases. The last part of the DNA fits TRBJ2-7 better; the J call may be wrong. Germline lookup yields CDR1 ENHRY and CDR2 SYGVKD. The CDR3 sequence is 14 residues long. CDR3 loop: CAINPGTEVDEQYF. Written as DNA, the CDR3 is TGTGCCATCAATCCCGGGACAGAGGTTGACGAGCAGTACTTC.

The gene calls are TRBV20-1 and TRBJ2-4; D gene unclear. There are 13 residues in the CDR3. V was shortened by 3 bases and J by 4 bases, with 10 bases between the two germline ends. Germline assignment: CDR1 DFQATT and CDR2 SNEGSKA (reference sequence). The CDR3 sequence: CSARNPRKNIQYF. CDR3 nucleotide sequence: TGCAGTGCTAGGAACCCTCGGAAAAACATTCAGTACTTC.

Comments on this clonotype: One end of the junction fails to match germline, which may point to a read error. The rearrangement uses TRBV5-1 and TRBJ2-1, with 10 bases identical to TRBD2. The germline V gene has CDR1 SGHRS and CDR2 YFSETQ. The CDR3 consists of 17 residues. CDR3 nucleotides: TGCGCCGGCAGCTTGCCCCTCGTAGCGGGGGGTAACAATGAGCAGTTCTTC. Residues: CAGSLPLVAGGNNEQFF.